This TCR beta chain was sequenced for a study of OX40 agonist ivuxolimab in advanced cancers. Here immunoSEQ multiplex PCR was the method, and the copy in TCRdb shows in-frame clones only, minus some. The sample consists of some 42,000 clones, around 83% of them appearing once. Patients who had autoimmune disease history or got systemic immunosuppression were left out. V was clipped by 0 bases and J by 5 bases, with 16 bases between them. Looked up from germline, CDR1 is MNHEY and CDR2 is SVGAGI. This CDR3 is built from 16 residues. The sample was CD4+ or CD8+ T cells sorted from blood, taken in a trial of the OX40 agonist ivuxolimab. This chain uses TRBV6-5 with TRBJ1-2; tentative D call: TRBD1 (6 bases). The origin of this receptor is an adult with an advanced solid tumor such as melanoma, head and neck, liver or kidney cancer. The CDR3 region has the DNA TGTGCCAGCAGTTACTCGAGTACAGGGTGGGAATATGGCTACACCTTC. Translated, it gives CASSYSSTGWEYGYTF.